These 6 T cell receptor beta chains were sequenced from one sample in a study of blood T cell repertoires in COVID-19. Sequenced by immunoSEQ multiplex PCR; TCRdb stores in-frame clones only, minus some. Seen here are 250,000 to 350,000 clones, around nine tenths observed once, and the top ten hold about 10%. The sample consisted of peripheral blood. These TCRs come from a woman aged 30 to 39 with COVID-19, enrolled during active disease.

A remark on this clone: This same CDR3 is encoded by further DNA sequences in the sample. V gene TRBV10-3 combines with J gene TRBJ1-1; 8 bases align to TRBD1. Germline assignment: CDR1 ENHRY and CDR2 SYGVKD. CDR3 length equals 15 residues. Trimming cost V 5 bases and J 1 base; bases outside gene matches: 6. The CDR3 coding sequence is TGTGCCATCAGTACTGGGACAGGTAGGAACACTGAAGCTTTCTTT. It yields the protein CAISTGTGRNTEAFF.

The chain has TRBV2 and TRBJ1-2, with D tentatively TRBD1 (5 bases). V was shortened by 0 bases and J by 4 bases, with 12 bases between the two germline ends. The CDR3 has 15 residues. Germline CDR1 SNHLY, CDR2 FYNNEI. The CDR3 coding sequence is TGTGCCAGCAGTGAAGCGGGGGGAAGAGGCTATGGCTACACCTTC. Translated: CASSEAGGRGYGYTF.

The chain couples TRBV29-1 to TRBJ1-4; D possibly corresponds to TRBD1 (5 bases). CDR3 length: 12 residues. From germline, CDR1 is SQVTM and CDR2 ANQGSEA. V was pared by 7 bases and J by 4 bases, with 10 bases between. CDR3 loop: CSGGRGNEKLFF. In DNA, the CDR3 is TGCAGCGGGGGAAGGGGTAATGAAAAACTGTTTTTT.

V usage is TRBV6-2 or TRBV6-3 and J usage is TRBJ2-7; perhaps TRBD1 as D (6 bases). V was trimmed by 0 bases and J by 2 bases, leaving 14 bases between them. Looked up from germline, CDR1 is MNHEY and CDR2 is SVGEGT. The CDR3 totals 16 residues. This chain's CDR3 is CASSYSVDSFPYEQYF. CDR3 nucleotide sequence: TGTGCCAGCAGTTACTCGGTGGACAGCTTTCCCTACGAGCAGTACTTC.

This clone was seen only a few times. The rearrangement links TRBV6-5 to TRBJ1-5, with no clear D. Trimming removed 6 bases at V and 2 bases at J, with 14 bases between. Germline CDR1 reads MNHEY; CDR2 reads SVGAGI. This CDR3 comprises 15 residues. The CDR3: CASSREEGGNQPQHF. The DNA of the CDR3 is TGTGCCAGCAGCCGGGAGGAAGGAGGCAATCAGCCCCAGCATTTT.

J is TRBJ1-2 and V is TRBV30; D not resolved. The CDR3 totals 13 residues. V dropped 2 bases and J dropped 4 bases, with 11 bases sitting between them. CDR1 GTSNPN and CDR2 SVGIG come from the germline V gene (reference sequence). In DNA, the CDR3 is TGTGCCTGGAGTCAGGCTGGCACCTATGGCTACACCTTC. It encodes CAWSQAGTYGYTF.